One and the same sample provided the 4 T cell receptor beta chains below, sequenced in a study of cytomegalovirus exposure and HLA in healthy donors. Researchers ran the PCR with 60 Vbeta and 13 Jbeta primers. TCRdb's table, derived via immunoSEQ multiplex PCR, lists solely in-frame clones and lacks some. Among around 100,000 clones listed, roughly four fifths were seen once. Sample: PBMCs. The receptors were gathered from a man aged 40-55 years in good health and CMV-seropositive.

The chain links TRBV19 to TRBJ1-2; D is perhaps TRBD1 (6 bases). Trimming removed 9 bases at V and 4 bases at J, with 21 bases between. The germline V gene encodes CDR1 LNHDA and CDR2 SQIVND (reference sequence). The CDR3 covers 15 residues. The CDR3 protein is CASGTSGHRTYGYTF. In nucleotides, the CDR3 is TGTGCCAGCGGCACCTCGGGACACAGAACCTATGGCTACACCTTC.

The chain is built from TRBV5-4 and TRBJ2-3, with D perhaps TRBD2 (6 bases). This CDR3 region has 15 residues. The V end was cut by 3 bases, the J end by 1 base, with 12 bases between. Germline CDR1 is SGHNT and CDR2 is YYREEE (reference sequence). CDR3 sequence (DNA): TGTGCCAGCAGCTCCCCTAGCGAGGGCACAGATACGCAGTATTTT. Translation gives CASSSPSEGTDTQYF.

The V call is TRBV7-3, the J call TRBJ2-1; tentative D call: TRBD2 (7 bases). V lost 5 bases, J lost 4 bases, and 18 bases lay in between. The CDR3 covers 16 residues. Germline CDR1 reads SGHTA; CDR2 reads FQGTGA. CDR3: CASSRTAGAAYNEQFF. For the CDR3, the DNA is TGTGCCAGCAGCCGCACGGCGGGGGCGGCTTACAATGAGCAGTTCTTC.

The CDR3 reads CASSLSGATGELFF. The CDR3 DNA reads TGCGCCAGCAGCTTGTCAGGGGCCACCGGGGAGCTGTTTTTT. The chain joins TRBV5-1 to TRBJ2-2; tentative D call: TRBD1 (6 bases). This CDR3 has 14 residues. V gave up 1 base and J gave up 4 bases, with 8 bases separating them. Germline assignment: CDR1 SGHRS and CDR2 YFSETQ.